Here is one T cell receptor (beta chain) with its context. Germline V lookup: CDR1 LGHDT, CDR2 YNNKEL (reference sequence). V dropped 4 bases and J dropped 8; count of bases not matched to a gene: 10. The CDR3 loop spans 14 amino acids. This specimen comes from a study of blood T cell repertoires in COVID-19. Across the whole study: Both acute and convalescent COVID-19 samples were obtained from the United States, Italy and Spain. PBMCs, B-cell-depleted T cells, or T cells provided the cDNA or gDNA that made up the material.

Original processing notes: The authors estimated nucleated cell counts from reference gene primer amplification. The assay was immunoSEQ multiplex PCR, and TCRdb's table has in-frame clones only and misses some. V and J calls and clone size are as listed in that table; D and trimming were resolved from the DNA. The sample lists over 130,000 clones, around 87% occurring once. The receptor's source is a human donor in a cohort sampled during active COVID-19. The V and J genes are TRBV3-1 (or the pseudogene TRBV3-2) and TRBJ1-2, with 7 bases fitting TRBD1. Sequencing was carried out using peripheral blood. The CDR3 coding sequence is TGTGCCAGCAGCCCCAGCGACAGGGTAGGAGGCTACACCTTC. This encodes CASSPSDRVGGYTF.